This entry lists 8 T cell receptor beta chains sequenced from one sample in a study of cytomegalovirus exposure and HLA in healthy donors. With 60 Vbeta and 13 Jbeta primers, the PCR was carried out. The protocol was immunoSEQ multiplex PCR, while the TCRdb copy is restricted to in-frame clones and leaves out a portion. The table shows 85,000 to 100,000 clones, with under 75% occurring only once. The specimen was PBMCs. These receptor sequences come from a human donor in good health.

The CDR3 is CASSPLSGGIQETQYF. The DNA for the CDR3 is TGTGCCAGCTCACCACTTAGCGGGGGAATCCAAGAGACCCAGTACTTC. J is TRBJ2-5 and V is TRBV18; 9 positions agree with TRBD2. The CDR3 is 16 residues long. CDR1 and CDR2 from the germline V gene are KGHSH and LQKENI. Unmatched junction bases numbered 4, after V lost 1 base and J lost 1 base.

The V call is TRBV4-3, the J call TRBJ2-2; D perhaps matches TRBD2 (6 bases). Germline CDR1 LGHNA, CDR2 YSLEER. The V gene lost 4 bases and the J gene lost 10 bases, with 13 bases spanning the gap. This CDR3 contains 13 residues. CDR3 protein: CASSPRGTAELFF. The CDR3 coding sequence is TGCGCCAGCAGCCCACGGGGGACGGCGGAGCTGTTTTTT.

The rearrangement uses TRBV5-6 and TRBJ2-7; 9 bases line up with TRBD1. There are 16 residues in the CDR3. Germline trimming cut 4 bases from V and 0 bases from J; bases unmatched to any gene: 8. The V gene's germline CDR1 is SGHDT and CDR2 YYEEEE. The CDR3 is CASSPGTGKFSYEQYF. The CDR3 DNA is TGTGCCAGCAGCCCCGGGACAGGGAAATTCTCCTACGAGCAGTACTTC.

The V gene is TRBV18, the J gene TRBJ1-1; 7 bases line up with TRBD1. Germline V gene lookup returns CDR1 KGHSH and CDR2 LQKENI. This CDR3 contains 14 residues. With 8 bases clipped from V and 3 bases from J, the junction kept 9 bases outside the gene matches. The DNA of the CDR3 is TGTGCCAGCAAGAGGGGGCATGGGGACACTGAAGCTTTCTTT. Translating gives CASKRGHGDTEAFF.

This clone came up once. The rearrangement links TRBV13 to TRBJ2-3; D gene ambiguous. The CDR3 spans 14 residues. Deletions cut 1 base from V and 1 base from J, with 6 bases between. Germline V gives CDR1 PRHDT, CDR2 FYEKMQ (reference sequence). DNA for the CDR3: TGTGCCAGCAGCTTAGCCCCGGGCACAGATACGCAGTATTTT. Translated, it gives CASSLAPGTDTQYF.

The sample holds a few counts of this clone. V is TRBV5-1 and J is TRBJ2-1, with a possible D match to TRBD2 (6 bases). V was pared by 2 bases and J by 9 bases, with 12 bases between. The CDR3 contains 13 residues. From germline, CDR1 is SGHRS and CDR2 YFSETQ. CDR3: CASSFYKGGEQFF. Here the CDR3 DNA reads TGCGCCAGCAGCTTTTACAAGGGAGGTGAGCAGTTCTTC. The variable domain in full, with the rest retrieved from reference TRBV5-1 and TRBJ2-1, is KAGVTQTPRYLIKTRGQQVTLSCSPISGHRSVSWYQQTPGQGLQFLFEYFSETQRNKGNFPGRFSGRQFSNSRSEMNVSTLELGDSALYLCASSFYKGGEQFFGPGTRLTVL.

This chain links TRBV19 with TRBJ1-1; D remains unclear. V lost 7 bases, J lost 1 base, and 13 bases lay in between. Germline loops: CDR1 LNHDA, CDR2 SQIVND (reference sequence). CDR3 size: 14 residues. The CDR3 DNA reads TGTGCCAGTAAAAGCGTCTCGGAGAACACTGAAGCTTTCTTT. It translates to CASKSVSENTEAFF.

The CDR3 region is CASSQRQGANSNQPQHF. In DNA, the CDR3 is TGCGCCAGCAGCCAGCGACAGGGGGCGAATAGCAATCAGCCCCAGCATTTT. The chain recombines TRBV4-1 with TRBJ1-5, with 10 bases aligning to TRBD1. Germline trimming cut 3 bases from V and 0 bases from J; bases unmatched to any gene: 5. This CDR3 region has 17 residues. Germline CDR1 MGHRA, CDR2 YSYEKL.